Listed below are T cell receptor beta chains from one sample, sequenced in a study of blood T cells in healthy people across ages. TCRdb re-analysed the 5' RACE reads in MiXCR, keeping a single row per CDR3 protein. The table lists around 500,000 distinct CDR3 sequences, less than 60% of them singletons, with approximately 23% in the top ten. Material for sequencing was blood. These receptors all stem from a man of 80 years or more in good health. CDR3s include the opening cysteine and the closing phenylalanine or tryptophan. Each record gives: V gene, J gene, D gene, CDR3 protein. D genes are given only for firm matches.

>TRBV7-9|TRBJ1-2|TRBD1
CASIGTGLYGYTF
>TRBV10-3|TRBJ1-1|TRBD1
CAISDGTAKAFF
>TRBV7-3|TRBJ2-3|-
CASSFGSDTQYF
>TRBV28|TRBJ2-4|TRBD1
CASSPPRTGGAIQYF
>TRBV6-1|TRBJ1-1|TRBD1
CASSPKWDSTEAFF
>TRBV3-1|TRBJ2-3|TRBD2
CASSGTNKDTNTQYF
>TRBV5-1|TRBJ2-5|TRBD2
CASSLVLAGHQETQYF
>TRBV29-1|TRBJ2-3|-
CSVAGQLTSTSTDTQYF
>TRBV24-1|-|TRBD1
CATSDPGQGAGTQYF
>TRBV11-2|TRBJ2-7|-
CASSKASYEQYF
>TRBV20-1|TRBJ1-6|-
CSTRQTINSPLHF
>TRBV28|TRBJ2-7|-
CASRIYRRDYEQYF
>TRBV21-1|-|-
CYRAPKYRDIDEQYF
>TRBV7-8|TRBJ1-1|TRBD1
CASSPARQGRLGTEAFF
>TRBV7-8|-|-
CASSSTRSLYEQYF
>TRBV20-1|TRBJ2-5|-
CSARVGGAETQYF
>TRBV27|TRBJ1-2|-
CASMESPGGYGYTF
>TRBV6-5|TRBJ2-5|-
CASSYRRVMGVGAQETQYF
>TRBV20-1|TRBJ2-7|-
CSAREMAGPGDEQYF
>TRBV6-5|TRBJ2-5|TRBD2
CASSWPSGTSGGTQYF
>TRBV7-9|TRBJ2-1|-
CASSPTDGDNEQFF
>TRBV6-2/TRBV6-3|TRBJ2-7|-
CASSPPRAGSSRSYEQYF
>TRBV2|TRBJ2-5|-
CASSETQETQYF
>TRBV20-1|TRBJ2-3|-
CSAIGVAGGTDTQYF
>TRBV29-1|TRBJ2-1|-
CSVGGSGARNEQFF
>TRBV5-1|TRBJ2-1|TRBD1
CASSLGGQGLNEQFF